These T cell receptor beta chains were read from a single sample in a study of cytomegalovirus exposure and HLA in healthy donors. TCRdb's table, derived via immunoSEQ multiplex PCR, lists solely in-frame clones and lacks some. Altogether under 250,000 clones are present, 85% to 95% being singletons, with the ten largest covering 1% to 1.2%. The sequencing input was PBMCs. Every receptor here comes from a woman younger than 35 in good health and CMV-seronegative. Each CDR3 is given with its conserved first and last residue.

>15|TRBJ2-7|TRBV27
CASSFLTVRSYEQYF
>15|TRBJ2-1|TRBV9
CASSPIPGLDNEQFF
>13|TRBJ1-1|TRBV11-2
CASSFKQGTEAFF
>17|TRBJ2-1|TRBV6-4
CASSEGLYRGRVNEQFF
>14|TRBJ2-7|TRBV5-6
CASSFGQAAYEQYF
>12|TRBJ2-7|TRBV28
CASSRGGYEQYF
>15|TRBJ1-6|TRBV27
CASSLSLQGSEALHF
>16|TRBJ2-7|TRBV6-5
CASSYAIQGIPYEQYF
>18|TRBJ1-6|TRBV28
CASSRTRMGQTYNSPLHF
>15|TRBJ1-5|TRBV6-1
CASSVGVRSNQPQHF
>16|TRBJ2-5|TRBV18
CASSPLLADLQETQYF
>12|TRBJ2-1|TRBV19
CASSRVSNEQFF
>13|TRBJ1-1|TRBV29-1
CSVDEVGVTEAFF
>18|TRBJ2-1|TRBV5-4
CASSLAPLSGSSYNEQFF
>18|TRBJ2-1|TRBV10-1
CASSETRQAPTTYNEQFF
>13|TRBJ1-1|TRBV5-1
CASNQNSNTEAFF
>13|TRBJ2-2|TRBV29-1
CSVDRGHTGELFF
>17|TRBJ1-2|TRBV29-1
CSVGVLVRGRPNYGYTF
>15|TRBJ2-1|TRBV2
CASSFGAGGPNEQFF
>19|TRBJ2-7|TRBV5-1
CASSLGAGQALFFPYEQYF
>15|TRBJ2-7|TRBV7-9
CASSLSVRGSYEQYF
>16|TRBJ1-4|TRBV5-1
CASSPTSGTANEKLFF
>13|TRBJ1-2|TRBV28
CASSTGGPYGYTF
>17|TRBJ2-3|TRBV28
CASSPRPQRVGTDTQYF
>11|TRBJ2-7|TRBV28
CASRLAGEVYF
>15|TRBJ1-5|TRBV6-5
CASSIPQWGIEPQHF
>13|TRBJ1-5|TRBV19
CASAPTLGQPQHF
>13|TRBJ1-2|TRBV29-1
CSVDAGTGLGYTF
>14|TRBJ2-1|TRBV30
CAWNGRIAYNEQFF
>17|TRBJ2-7|TRBV7-9
CASSLAIWAGELYEQYF
>12|TRBJ2-1|TRBV7-2
CASSTGLAGGFF
>17|TRBJ2-3|TRBV28
CASSSRRTSGTRDTQYF
>12|TRBJ2-5|TRBV29-1
CSVPGLEETQYF
>16|TRBJ2-7|TRBV7-9
CASSLGLAGSSYEQYF
>17|TRBJ1-5|TRBV28
CASTLLLPGQGLQPQHF
>14|TRBJ1-5|TRBV19
CASSIGETGQPQHF